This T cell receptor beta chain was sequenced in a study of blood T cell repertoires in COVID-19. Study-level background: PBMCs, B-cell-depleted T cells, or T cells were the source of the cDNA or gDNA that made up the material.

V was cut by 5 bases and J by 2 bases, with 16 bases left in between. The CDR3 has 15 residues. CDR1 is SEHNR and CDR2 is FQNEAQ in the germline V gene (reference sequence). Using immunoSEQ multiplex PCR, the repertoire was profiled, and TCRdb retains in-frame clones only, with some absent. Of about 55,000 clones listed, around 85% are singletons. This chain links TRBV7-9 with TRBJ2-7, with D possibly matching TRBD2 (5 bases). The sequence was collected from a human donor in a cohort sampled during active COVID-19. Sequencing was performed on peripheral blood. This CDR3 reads CASSPLRVRTYEQYF. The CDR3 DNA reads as TGTGCCAGCAGCCCCTTGAGGGTAAGGACCTACGAGCAGTACTTC.